Below are 7 T cell receptor beta chains sequenced from a single sample in a study of shared clonotypes between healthy human individuals. The table came from immunoSEQ multiplex PCR; TCRdb's copy has only in-frame clones and leaves some out. The data hold roughly 590,000 clones, with around 95% observed a single time. Cells designated naive CD8 were CD45RO-negative and were positively selected for CCR7, with terminally differentiated effector memory CD45RA+ cells excluded. Sequencing was carried out using naive CD8+ T cells sorted from blood. These receptors were collected from a woman in her twenties or thirties in good health.

The chain uses TRBV6-1 and TRBJ2-3; D is possibly TRBD2 (5 bases). The CDR3 contains 13 residues. V lost 8 bases and J lost 4, with 13 bases in between. Germline V gene lookup returns CDR1 MNHNS and CDR2 SASEGT. DNA of the CDR3: TGTGCCAGCGGGAGTATGGGCGCAGATACGCAGTATTTT. Its protein is CASGSMGADTQYF.

CDR3 sequence: CASSQTNTDTQYF. In DNA form, the CDR3 reads TGTGCCAGCAGCCAAACCAACACAGATACGCAGTATTTT. The chain joins TRBV7-9 to TRBJ2-3; D is unresolved. CDR3 length equals 13 residues. V was clipped by 5 bases and J by 2 bases, with 8 bases between them. Germline-derived CDR1 and CDR2 are SEHNR and FQNEAQ (reference sequence).

The chain links TRBV7-9 to TRBJ2-1, with D possibly TRBD2 on 5 matching bases. Germline CDR1 and CDR2: SEHNR and FQNEAQ (reference sequence). The ends were cut back, 5 bases at V and 0 bases at J, with 5 bases in the middle. There are 13 residues in the CDR3. The CDR3 DNA reads TGTGCCAGCAGCGGGAGCTCCTACAATGAGCAGTTCTTC. This gives the protein CASSGSSYNEQFF.

The V gene is TRBV29-1, the J gene TRBJ2-5; the D gene could be TRBD1 or TRBD2 (5 bases each). Germline V CDR1 and CDR2: SQVTM, ANQGSEA. The CDR3 is made up of 14 amino acids. Trimming took 8 bases from V and 3 from J, leaving 19 bases between them. The CDR3 spells CSTPRDQAKETQYF. The CDR3 nucleotides are TGCAGCACCCCCCGGGACCAGGCTAAAGAGACCCAGTACTTC.

This chain connects TRBV5-8 to TRBJ1-2, with unresolved D. CDR1 and CDR2 (germline): SGHTS, YDEGEE. V gave up 1 base and J gave up 5 bases, with 18 bases separating them. This CDR3 is 16 amino acids long. This CDR3 reads CASSLLSDGPRYGYTF. The CDR3 DNA is TGTGCCAGCAGCTTGTTGAGTGACGGACCCAGATATGGCTACACCTTC.

The J gene is TRBJ2-3, the V gene TRBV21-1. TRBV21-1 is an annotated pseudogene. This CDR3 region has 13 residues. Here the CDR3 reads CASSQLMLDTQYF. The CDR3 bases are TGTGCCAGCAGCCAATTAATGCTCGATACGCAGTATTTT.

The gene calls are TRBV5-4 and TRBJ2-7; possible D gene TRBD2, 5 bases. Trimming removed 4 bases from V and 5 bases from J, with 10 bases in between. The CDR3 spans 12 residues. Germline CDR1 and CDR2: SGHNT and YYREEE (reference sequence). CDR3 amino acids: CASSGSPHEQYF. The CDR3 DNA reads as TGTGCCAGCAGCGGGAGCCCCCACGAGCAGTACTTC.